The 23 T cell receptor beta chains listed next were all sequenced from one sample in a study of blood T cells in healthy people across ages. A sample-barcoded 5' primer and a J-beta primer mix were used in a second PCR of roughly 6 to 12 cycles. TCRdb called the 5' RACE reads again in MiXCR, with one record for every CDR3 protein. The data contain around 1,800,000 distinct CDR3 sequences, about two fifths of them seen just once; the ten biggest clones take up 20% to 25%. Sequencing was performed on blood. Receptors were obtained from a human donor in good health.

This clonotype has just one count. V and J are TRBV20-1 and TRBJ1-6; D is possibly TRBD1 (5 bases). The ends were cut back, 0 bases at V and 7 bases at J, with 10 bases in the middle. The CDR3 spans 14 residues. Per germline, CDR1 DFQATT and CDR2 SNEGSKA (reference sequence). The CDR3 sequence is CSARDLPGNSPLHF. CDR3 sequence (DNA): TGCAGTGCTAGAGATCTTCCAGGGAATTCACCCCTCCACTTT.

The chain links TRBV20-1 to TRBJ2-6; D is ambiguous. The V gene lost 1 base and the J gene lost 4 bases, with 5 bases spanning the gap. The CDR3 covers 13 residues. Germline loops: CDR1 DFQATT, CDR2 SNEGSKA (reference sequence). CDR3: CSARADGANVLTF. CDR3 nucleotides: TGCAGTGCTAGAGCAGACGGGGCCAACGTCCTGACTTTC.

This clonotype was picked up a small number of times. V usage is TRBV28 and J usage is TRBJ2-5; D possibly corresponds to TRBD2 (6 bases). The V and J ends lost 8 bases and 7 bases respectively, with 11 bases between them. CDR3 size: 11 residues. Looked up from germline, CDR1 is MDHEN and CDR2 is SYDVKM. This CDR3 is CASGTRWTQYF. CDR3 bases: TGTGCCAGCGGGACTCGGTGGACCCAGTACTTC.

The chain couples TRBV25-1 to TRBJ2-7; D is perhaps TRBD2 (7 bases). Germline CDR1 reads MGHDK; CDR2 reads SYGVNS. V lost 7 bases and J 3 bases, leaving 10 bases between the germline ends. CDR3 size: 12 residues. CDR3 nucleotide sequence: TGTGCCAGCACAGGGGACTACTACGAGCAGTACTTC. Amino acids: CASTGDYYEQYF.

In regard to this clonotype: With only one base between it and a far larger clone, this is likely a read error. CDR3 sequence: CASSLDTCEQYF. For the CDR3, the DNA is TGTGCCAGCAGCTTAGACACCTGCGAGCAGTACTTC. V and J are TRBV7-9 and TRBJ2-7; D gene ambiguous. This CDR3 is 12 amino acids long. V lost 1 base and J lost 6, with 7 bases in between. Germline values: CDR1 SEHNR, CDR2 FQNEAQ (reference sequence).

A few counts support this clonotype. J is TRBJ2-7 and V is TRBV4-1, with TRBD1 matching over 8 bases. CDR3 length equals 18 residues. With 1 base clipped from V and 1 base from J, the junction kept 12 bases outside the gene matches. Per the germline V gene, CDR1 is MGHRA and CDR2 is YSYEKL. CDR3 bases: TGCGCCAGCAGCCAAGGGGATCTGGGGGACAGGTTTTCCTACGAGCAGTACTTC. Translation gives CASSQGDLGDRFSYEQYF.

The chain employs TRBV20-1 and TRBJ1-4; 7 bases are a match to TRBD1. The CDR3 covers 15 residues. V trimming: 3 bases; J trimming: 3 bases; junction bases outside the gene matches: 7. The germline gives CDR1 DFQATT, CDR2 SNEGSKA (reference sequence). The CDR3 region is CSASDYQGANEKLFF. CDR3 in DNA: TGCAGTGCTAGCGATTACCAGGGGGCTAATGAAAAACTGTTTTTT.

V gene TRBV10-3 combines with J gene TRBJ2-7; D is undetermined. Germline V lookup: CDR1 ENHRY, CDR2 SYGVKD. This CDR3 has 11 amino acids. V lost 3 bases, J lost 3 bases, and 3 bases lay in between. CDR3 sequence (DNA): TGTGCCATCAGTGAAATCTACGAGCAGTACTTC. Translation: CAISEIYEQYF.

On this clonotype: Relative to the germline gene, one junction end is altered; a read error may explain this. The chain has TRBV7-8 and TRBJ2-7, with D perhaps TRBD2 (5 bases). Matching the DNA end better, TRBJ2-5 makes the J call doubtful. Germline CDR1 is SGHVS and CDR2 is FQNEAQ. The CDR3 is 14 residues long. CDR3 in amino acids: CTSSLGPRGETQYF. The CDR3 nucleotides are TGTACCAGCAGCTTAGGTCCTAGAGGGGAGACCCAGTACTTC.

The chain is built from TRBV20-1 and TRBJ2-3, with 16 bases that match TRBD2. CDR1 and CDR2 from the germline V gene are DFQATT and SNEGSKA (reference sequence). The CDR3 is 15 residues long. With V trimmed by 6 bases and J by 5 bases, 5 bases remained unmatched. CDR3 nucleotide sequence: TGCAGTGCGACCGGGACTAGCGGGGGGGTAGATACGCAGTATTTT. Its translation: CSATGTSGGVDTQYF.

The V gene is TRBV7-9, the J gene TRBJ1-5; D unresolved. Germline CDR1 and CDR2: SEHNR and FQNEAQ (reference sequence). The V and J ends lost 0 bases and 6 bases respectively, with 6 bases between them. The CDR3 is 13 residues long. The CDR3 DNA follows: TGTGCCAGCAGCTTAGCGACGGGTCAGCCCCAGCATTTT. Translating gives CASSLATGQPQHF.

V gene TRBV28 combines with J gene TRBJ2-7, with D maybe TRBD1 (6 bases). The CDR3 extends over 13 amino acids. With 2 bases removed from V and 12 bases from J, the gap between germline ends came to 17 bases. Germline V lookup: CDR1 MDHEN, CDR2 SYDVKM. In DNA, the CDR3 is TGTGCCAGCAGTTTACTAGGGGGAATAGTTCGGTACTTC. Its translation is CASSLLGGIVRYF.

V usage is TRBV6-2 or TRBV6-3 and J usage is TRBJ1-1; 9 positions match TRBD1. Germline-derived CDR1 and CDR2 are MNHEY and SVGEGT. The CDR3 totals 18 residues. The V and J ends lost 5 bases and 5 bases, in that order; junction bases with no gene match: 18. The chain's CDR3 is CASSHTTGTGFVETEAFF. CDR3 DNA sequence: TGTGCCAGCAGTCATACGACCGGGACAGGGTTTGTGGAAACTGAAGCTTTCTTT.

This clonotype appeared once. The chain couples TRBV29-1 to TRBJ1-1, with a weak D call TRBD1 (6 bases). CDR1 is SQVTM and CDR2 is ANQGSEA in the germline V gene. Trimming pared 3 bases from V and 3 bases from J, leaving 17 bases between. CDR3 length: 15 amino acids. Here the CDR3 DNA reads TGCAGCGTTGACCCTACAGGGAAGGGGCACACTGAAGCTTTCTTT. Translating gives CSVDPTGKGHTEAFF.

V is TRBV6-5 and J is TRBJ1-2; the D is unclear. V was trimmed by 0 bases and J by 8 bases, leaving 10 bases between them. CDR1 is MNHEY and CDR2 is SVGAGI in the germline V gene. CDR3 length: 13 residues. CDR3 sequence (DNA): TGTGCCAGCAGTTACTCCCTTTCTAAGGGCTACACCTTC. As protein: CASSYSLSKGYTF.

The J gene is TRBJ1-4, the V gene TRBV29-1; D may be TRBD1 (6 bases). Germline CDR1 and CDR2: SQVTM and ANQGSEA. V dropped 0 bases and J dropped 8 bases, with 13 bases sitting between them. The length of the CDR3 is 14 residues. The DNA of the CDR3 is TGCAGCGTTGAAGATTGGGCAGGGGACGAAAAACTGTTTTTT. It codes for CSVEDWAGDEKLFF.

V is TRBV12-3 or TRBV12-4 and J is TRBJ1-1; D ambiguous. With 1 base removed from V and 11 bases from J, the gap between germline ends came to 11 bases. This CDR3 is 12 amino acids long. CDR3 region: CASSLGGIGAFF. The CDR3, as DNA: TGTGCCAGCAGTTTAGGAGGGATAGGGGCTTTCTTT.

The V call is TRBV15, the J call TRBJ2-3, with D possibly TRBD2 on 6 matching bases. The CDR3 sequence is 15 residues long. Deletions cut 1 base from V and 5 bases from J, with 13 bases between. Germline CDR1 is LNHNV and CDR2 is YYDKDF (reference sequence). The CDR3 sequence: CATSRVLVGGDTQYF. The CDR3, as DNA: TGTGCCACCAGCAGAGTCTTGGTGGGAGGAGATACGCAGTATTTT.

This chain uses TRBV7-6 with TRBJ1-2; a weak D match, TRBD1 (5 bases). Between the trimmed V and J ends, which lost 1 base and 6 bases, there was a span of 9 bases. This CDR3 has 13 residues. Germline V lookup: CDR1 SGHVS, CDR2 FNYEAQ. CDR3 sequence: CASSLGGENGYTF. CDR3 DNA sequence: TGTGCCAGCAGCTTAGGGGGGGAGAATGGCTACACCTTC.

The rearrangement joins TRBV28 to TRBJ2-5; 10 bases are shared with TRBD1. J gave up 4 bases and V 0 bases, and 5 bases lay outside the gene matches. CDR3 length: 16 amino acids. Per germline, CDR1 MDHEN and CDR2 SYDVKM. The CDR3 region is CASSLWGQGKGETQYF. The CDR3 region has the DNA TGTGCCAGCAGTTTATGGGGACAGGGGAAGGGAGAGACCCAGTACTTC. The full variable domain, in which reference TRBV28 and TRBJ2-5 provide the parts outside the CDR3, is DVKVTQSSRYLVKRTGEKVFLECVQDMDHENMFWYRQDPGLGLRLIYFSYDVKMKEKGDIPEGYSVSREKKERFSLILESASTNQTSMYLCASSLWGQGKGETQYFGPGTRLLVL.

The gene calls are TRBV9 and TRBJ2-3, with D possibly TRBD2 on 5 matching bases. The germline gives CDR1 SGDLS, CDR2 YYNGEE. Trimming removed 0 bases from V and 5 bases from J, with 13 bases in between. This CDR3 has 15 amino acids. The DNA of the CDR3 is TGTGCCAGCAGCGTAGCGGGGAGTGAGGAAGATACGCAGTATTTT. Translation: CASSVAGSEEDTQYF. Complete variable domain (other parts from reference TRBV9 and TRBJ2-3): DSGVTQTPKHLITATGQRVTLRCSPRSGDLSVYWYQQSLDQGLQFLIQYYNGEERAKGNILERFSAQQFPDLHSELNLSSLELGDSALYFCASSVAGSEEDTQYFGPGTRLTVL.

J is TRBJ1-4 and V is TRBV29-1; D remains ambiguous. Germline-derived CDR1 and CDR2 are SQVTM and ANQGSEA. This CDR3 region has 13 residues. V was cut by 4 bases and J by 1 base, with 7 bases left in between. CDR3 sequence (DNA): TGCAGCGTTGGCGTAGTAACTAATGAAAAACTGTTTTTT. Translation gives CSVGVVTNEKLFF.

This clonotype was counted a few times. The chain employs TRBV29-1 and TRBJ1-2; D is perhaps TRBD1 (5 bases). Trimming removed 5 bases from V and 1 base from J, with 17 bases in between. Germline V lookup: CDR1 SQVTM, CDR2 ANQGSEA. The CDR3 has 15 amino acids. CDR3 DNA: TGCAGCGTTCCAGGGCCGGGACGCTTTAACTATGGCTACACCTTC. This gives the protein CSVPGPGRFNYGYTF.